Below, 16 T cell receptor beta chains from the same sample are listed, as sequenced in a study of blood T cell repertoires in COVID-19. Sequencing was performed with immunoSEQ multiplex PCR; in TCRdb, only in-frame clones are kept and a portion is missing. There are 150,000 or so clones in the sample; around nine tenths occur only once, and over 4.5% lies in the top ten. Sequenced sample: peripheral blood. The receptors derive from a human donor in a cohort sampled during active COVID-19.

The rearrangement links TRBV5-1 to TRBJ2-7; 9 bases are a match to TRBD1. J lost 5 bases, V lost 2 bases, and 5 bases had no gene match. CDR1 SGHRS and CDR2 YFSETQ come from the germline V gene. The CDR3 runs 14 residues. CDR3 in DNA: TGCGCCAGCAGCTTTTCACAGGGGGCCCACGAGCAGTACTTC. This sequence encodes CASSFSQGAHEQYF.

The CDR3 reads CASSQVGSGPSSYEQYF. DNA for the CDR3: TGTGCCAGCAGCCAAGTCGGTAGCGGACCGAGCTCCTACGAGCAGTACTTC. This rearrangement joins TRBV3-1 (or the pseudogene TRBV3-2) to TRBJ2-7; D possibly corresponds to TRBD2 (6 bases). This CDR3 has 17 amino acids. V shed 1 base and J shed 0 bases, with 16 bases lying between them. Germline CDR1 is LGHDT and CDR2 is YNNKEL (reference sequence).

The gene calls are TRBV28 and TRBJ2-7; 14 bases fit TRBD2. The CDR3 covers 15 residues. Germline V gives CDR1 MDHEN, CDR2 SYDVKM. J was trimmed by 4 bases and V by 4 bases; bases with no gene match: 3. The CDR3 region is CASSSGTSGSYEQYF. The CDR3 DNA is TGTGCCAGCAGTTCCGGGACTAGCGGGAGTTACGAGCAGTACTTC.

This clone was seen a single time. J is TRBJ1-4 and V is TRBV29-1; D is uncertain. With 7 bases removed from V and 8 bases from J, the gap between germline ends came to 8 bases. The germline CDR1 and CDR2 sequences are SQVTM and ANQGSEA. The CDR3 runs to 10 residues. CDR3 region: CSARTEKLFF. CDR3 bases: TGCAGCGCCCGCACAGAAAAACTGTTTTTT.

The chain links TRBV29-1 to TRBJ1-2, with TRBD1 matching over 9 bases. CDR1 and CDR2 from the germline V gene are SQVTM and ANQGSEA. The CDR3 consists of 13 residues. With 7 bases clipped from V and 1 base from J, the junction kept 4 bases outside the gene matches. In DNA, the CDR3 is TGCAGCGCGACAGGGGGGTTTAACTATGGCTACACCTTC. This gives the protein CSATGGFNYGYTF.

This chain uses TRBV25-1 with TRBJ1-1; D gene unclear. V was cut by 0 bases and J by 6 bases, with 11 bases left in between. Germline CDR1 MGHDK, CDR2 SYGVNS. The CDR3 totals 14 residues. For the CDR3, the DNA is TGTGCCAGCAGTGAATACGGCAGCCAGGCTGAAGCTTTCTTT. This gives the protein CASSEYGSQAEAFF.

The CDR3 is CASSPGVSYTYEQYF. The CDR3 coding sequence is TGTGCCAGCAGCCCGGGGGTATCTTACACCTACGAGCAGTACTTC. V is TRBV11-1 and J is TRBJ2-7; TRBD2 might be the D (6 bases). Trimming cost V 5 bases and J 2 bases, with 16 bases left between them. The CDR3 runs 15 residues. CDR1 is SGHAT, CDR2 FQDESV, per germline (reference sequence).

CDR3 nucleotide sequence: TGTGCCAGCAGTCTTCCCTCATGGCTAGCGGGGTTCAAGTACGAGCAGTACTTC. It codes for CASSLPSWLAGFKYEQYF. The V gene is TRBV28, the J gene TRBJ2-7; TRBD2 matches 9 bases. The CDR3 has 18 residues. V shed 5 bases, J shed 4 bases, and the junction held 18 bases outside the gene matches. Germline CDR1 is MDHEN and CDR2 is SYDVKM.

This rearrangement joins TRBV5-5 to TRBJ2-7; 7 bases are a match to TRBD1. This CDR3 is built from 14 residues. Germline V gives CDR1 SGHKS, CDR2 YYEKEE (reference sequence). Unmatched junction bases numbered 5, after V lost 3 bases and J lost 2 bases. The CDR3 DNA is TGTGCCAGCAGCTCGACCGGACAGGCCTACGAGCAGTACTTC. This translates into CASSSTGQAYEQYF.

The chain carries TRBV11-2 and TRBJ2-7, with a weak D call TRBD1 (6 bases). V was pared by 7 bases and J by 3 bases, with 13 bases between. This CDR3 contains 13 residues. Germline V gene data show CDR1 as SGHAT and CDR2 as FQNNGV. The CDR3 is CASTPDRDYEQYF. In DNA form, the CDR3 reads TGTGCCAGCACCCCGGACAGAGACTACGAGCAGTACTTC.

The chain is built from TRBV23-1 and TRBJ2-7; maybe TRBD1 (6 bases). TRBV23-1 is filed as an ORF, its function uncertain. V shed 0 bases and J shed 3 bases, with 18 bases lying between them. There are 17 residues in the CDR3. CDR3 sequence reads: CASSQSTHRAPLYEQYF. For the CDR3, the DNA is TGCGCCAGCAGTCAATCGACTCACAGGGCGCCCCTCTACGAGCAGTACTTC.

Only a few counts were recorded for this clone. The genes are TRBV2 and TRBJ1-2; 9 bases are a match to TRBD1. CDR1 SNHLY and CDR2 FYNNEI come from the germline V gene. Trimming cost V 4 bases and J 7 bases; bases outside gene matches: 10. The CDR3 has 15 amino acids. CDR3 loop: CASSGVQGAGSGYTF. In DNA, the CDR3 is TGTGCCAGCAGTGGGGTACAGGGGGCAGGAAGTGGCTACACCTTC.

V usage is TRBV3-1 (or the pseudogene TRBV3-2) and J usage is TRBJ2-3; 8 positions match TRBD2. The CDR3 contains 16 residues. From germline, CDR1 is LGHDT and CDR2 YNNKEL (reference sequence). V lost 2 bases, J lost 6 bases, and 10 bases stayed unmatched. CDR3 sequence: CASSQPERGPPDTQYF. Written as DNA, the CDR3 is TGTGCCAGCAGCCAACCCGAGCGGGGGCCCCCGGATACGCAGTATTTT.

V usage is TRBV9 and J usage is TRBJ2-3; D may be TRBD2 (5 bases). Trimming cost V 0 bases and J 1 base, with 9 bases left between them. The germline V gene encodes CDR1 SGDLS and CDR2 YYNGEE. The CDR3 loop spans 15 amino acids. CDR3 loop: CASSVEGSGTDTQYF. CDR3 nucleotides: TGTGCCAGCAGCGTAGAGGGTAGCGGCACAGATACGCAGTATTTT.

The rearrangement joins TRBV12-3 or TRBV12-4 to TRBJ1-5; D unresolved. CDR3 length: 13 amino acids. Trimming pared 3 bases from V and 5 bases from J, leaving 8 bases between. This CDR3 is CASSFEEDQPQHF. The CDR3, as DNA: TGTGCCAGCAGTTTCGAGGAGGATCAGCCCCAGCATTTT.

V usage is TRBV3-1 (or the pseudogene TRBV3-2) and J usage is TRBJ2-2; 7 nucleotides line up with TRBD2. With V trimmed by 1 base and J by 0 bases, 2 bases remained unmatched. CDR1 and CDR2 from the germline V gene are LGHDT and YNNKEL (reference sequence). The CDR3 is 16 amino acids. The CDR3 nucleotides are TGTGCCAGCAGCCAAGTTGGGGGGGCGAACACCGGGGAGCTGTTTTTT. Translating it yields CASSQVGGANTGELFF.